This TCR beta chain was recovered during a study of regulatory T cells in long-lasting Graves disease. Notes on the study in general: Persistent Graves' patients showed reduced TCR diversity versus newly diagnosed patients. The number of shared public clonotypes was higher in persistent patients (fewer than 3,000) than new patients (about 910).

Per the germline V gene, CDR1 is MNHEY and CDR2 is SMNVEV (reference sequence). Trimming removed 0 bases at V and 1 base at J, with 10 bases between. The CDR3 sequence is 17 residues long. There are a few counts of this clonotype. Its antigen is currently unknown. This sample's time point: persistent/refractory GD, antithyroid drugs over 5 years with positive TRAb. PBMC-derived RNA was used for the TCR library. American Thyroid Association guidelines served as the basis for diagnosing Graves' disease. Building the TCR beta libraries relied on iRepertoire HTBI primers, and CDR3 regions underwent Arm-PCR. TCRdb used MiXCR to reprocess the multiplex PCR reads, holding one entry per CDR3 protein. The sample consists of around 460,000 distinct CDR3 sequences, about 20% of them appearing once.

This material consisted of peripheral blood mononuclear cells (PBMCs), taken when the disease was refractory, from a patient treated with antithyroid drugs. The chain couples TRBV27 to TRBJ1-6; unclear D gene. The clonotype was recovered from a female donor with Graves disease. DNA of the CDR3: TGTGCCAGCAGTTTATCGGCGGCAGAATCCTATAATTCACCCCTCCACTTT. Its protein is CASSLSAAESYNSPLHF.